The clone carrying this TCR beta chain was counted many times. Its matching antigen is unknown. This entry comes from a study of spatial heterogeneity in lung cancer. Study context: The study observed each unique TCR and UMI combination more than ten times on average in raw reads. Whole-study results and caveats: Ubiquitous expanded tumor TCRs showed up in blood more at resection than follow-up.

Specified time point: sample taken at primary tumor resection. Whole RNA from tumor, nontumor lung or frozen PBMC was sequenced unsorted. The length of the CDR3 is 15 residues. Germline assignment: CDR1 MNHEY and CDR2 SVGEGT. J gave up 10 bases and V 4 bases, and 11 bases lay outside the gene matches. TCRdb fed the 5' RACE reads into MiXCR, producing one record per CDR3 protein. The table lists about 78,000 distinct CDR3 sequences, around 7.8% of them singletons. The TCR was taken from a male donor with early-stage non-small cell lung cancer. The chain couples TRBV6-2 or TRBV6-3 to TRBJ2-1; 9 bases align to TRBD2. This specimen consisted of PBMCs, obtained at surgery. The CDR3 here is CASSLVAGGPLEQFF. The CDR3 nucleotides read TGTGCCAGCAGTTTGGTTGCGGGAGGGCCGTTGGAGCAGTTCTTC.